This TCR beta chain was identified in a study of cytomegalovirus exposure and HLA in healthy donors. The length of the CDR3 is 11 residues. The V and J ends lost 8 bases and 0 bases respectively, with 7 bases between them. CDR1 and CDR2 from the germline V gene are GTSNPN and SVGIG (reference sequence). The PCR made use of 60 Vbeta and 13 Jbeta primers. The data were produced by immunoSEQ multiplex PCR, yet TCRdb's version contains in-frame clones alone and is incomplete. The sample yields about 240,000 clones, around 80% seen once. This clone was picked up a small number of times. The chain is built from TRBV30 and TRBJ1-1; possibly TRBD1 for D (6 bases). The sequenced sample consisted of PBMCs. The clonotype originates from a boy younger than 18 in good health and CMV-seronegative. The chain's CDR3 is CAQGLNTEAFF. DNA of the CDR3: TGTGCCCAGGGGTTGAACACTGAAGCTTTCTTT.